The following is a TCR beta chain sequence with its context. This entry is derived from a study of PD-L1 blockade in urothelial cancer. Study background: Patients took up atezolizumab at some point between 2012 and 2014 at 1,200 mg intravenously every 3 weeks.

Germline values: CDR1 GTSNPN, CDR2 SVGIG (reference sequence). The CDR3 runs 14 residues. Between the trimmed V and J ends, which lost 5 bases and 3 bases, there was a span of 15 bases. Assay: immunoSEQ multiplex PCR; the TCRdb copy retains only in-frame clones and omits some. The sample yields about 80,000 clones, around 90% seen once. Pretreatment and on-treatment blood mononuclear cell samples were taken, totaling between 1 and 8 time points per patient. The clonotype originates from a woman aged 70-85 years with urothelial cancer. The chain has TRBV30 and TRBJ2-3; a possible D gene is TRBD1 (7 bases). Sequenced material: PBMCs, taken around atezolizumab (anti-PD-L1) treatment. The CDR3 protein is CAWHAGGWTDTQYF. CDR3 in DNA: TGTGCCTGGCATGCAGGGGGGTGGACAGATACGCAGTATTTT.